This T cell receptor (beta chain) is drawn from a study of blood T cell repertoires in COVID-19. The wider study: PBMCs, B-cell-depleted T cells, or T cells provided the cDNA or gDNA that made up the material.

Assay used: immunoSEQ multiplex PCR; TCRdb lists only in-frame clones, some missing. The sample includes some 180,000 clones, roughly 83% of them seen just once. CDR3 length equals 18 residues. The junction had 20 bases not matched to a gene; V was cut back by 8 bases and J by 4 bases. Germline lookup yields CDR1 ENHRY and CDR2 SYGVKD. The clonotype was recovered from a woman aged 40 to 50 with COVID-19, enrolled during active disease. This sequence joins TRBV10-3 and TRBJ2-4; 7 bases line up with TRBD1. The sample was peripheral blood. Here the CDR3 reads CAIPLPGHRGVLKNIQYF. In nucleotides, the CDR3 is TGTGCCATCCCATTACCTGGCCACAGGGGAGTCTTAAAAAACATTCAGTACTTC.